Below, 15 T cell receptor beta chains from the same sample are listed, as sequenced in a study of shared clonotypes between healthy human individuals (dated by TCRdb to the early 2020s). Receptors were amplified or captured by the immunoSEQ multiplex PCR assay. TCRdb obtained this table from immuneACCESS and retained in-frame rearrangements with V and J assigned. These tables miss some clones; where compared with another copy, unresolved V genes account for less than half of the shortfall, and the remainder is unexplained. The sample table shows about 2.4 million clones, and roughly nine tenths are seen once. The ten largest make up roughly 0.14% of the sample. Sequencing was done on a sample of naive CD4+ T cells sorted from blood. Taken with the paper, the label for cell subset or site translates to: CD45RA+ positively selected. These TCRs come from a young man in good health.

The V call is TRBV5-1, the J call TRBJ1-4; TRBD1 matches 8 bases. Germline V gene lookup returns CDR1 SGHRS and CDR2 YFSETQ. V dropped 5 bases and J dropped 7; count of bases not matched to a gene: 7. CDR3 size: 14 residues. CDR3 residues: CASREGQGFEKLFF. In DNA form, the CDR3 reads TGCGCCAGCAGAGAAGGACAGGGCTTTGAAAAACTGTTTTTT.

The CDR3 region has the DNA TGTGCCAGCAGCTTACCTCTGGACAGGGCTAAAGAGACCCAGTACTTC. The encoded protein is CASSLPLDRAKETQYF. The chain carries TRBV11-1 and TRBJ2-5; 8 bases are a match to TRBD1. This CDR3 is 16 amino acids long. CDR1 SGHAT and CDR2 FQDESV come from the germline V gene (reference sequence). V was pared by 2 bases and J by 3 bases, with 8 bases of the junction left unmatched.

J is TRBJ2-5 and V is TRBV30; 10 positions agree with TRBD2. The germline V gene has CDR1 GTSNPN and CDR2 SVGIG (reference sequence). There are 14 residues in the CDR3. V lost 0 bases to trimming and J lost 7 bases; unmatched junction nucleotides: 5. The CDR3 spells CAWSVIVAGGTQYF. CDR3 DNA: TGTGCCTGGAGTGTTATTGTAGCGGGGGGGACCCAGTACTTC. The full variable domain, completed using reference TRBV30 and TRBJ2-5, is SQTIHQWPATLVQPVGSPLSLECTVEGTSNPNLYWYRQAAGRGLQLLFYSVGIGQISSEVPQNLSASRPQDRQFILSSKKLLLSDSGFYLCAWSVIVAGGTQYFGPGTRLLVL.

This rearrangement joins TRBV7-2 to TRBJ1-2; TRBD1 matches at 7 bases. J lost 2 bases, V lost 5 bases, and 8 bases had no gene match. CDR1 is SGHTA, CDR2 FQGNSA, per germline. The CDR3 runs 15 residues. This CDR3 reads CASSIDRVTNYGYTF. Written as DNA, the CDR3 is TGTGCCAGCAGCATAGACAGGGTTACCAACTATGGCTACACCTTC.

The chain links TRBV6-5 to TRBJ2-3; 8 positions agree with TRBD2. The germline V gene has CDR1 MNHEY and CDR2 SVGAGI. This CDR3 spans 15 amino acids. The V segment lost 6 bases and the J segment 1 base; nucleotides outside the gene matches: 6. The CDR3 sequence: CASRHLSGGTDTQYF. Here the CDR3 DNA reads TGTGCCAGCAGACATCTTAGCGGGGGCACAGATACGCAGTATTTT.

The V and J genes are TRBV5-8 and TRBJ1-5; D is unresolved. This CDR3 is built from 15 residues. Germline values: CDR1 SGHTS, CDR2 YDEGEE. Deletions cut 3 bases from V and 6 bases from J, with 16 bases between. In DNA form, the CDR3 reads TGTGCCAGCAGCTCCGCCCCTAGTATCGGTCAGCCCCAGCATTTT. This translates into CASSSAPSIGQPQHF.

V and J are TRBV9 and TRBJ1-1; unclear D gene. The germline gives CDR1 SGDLS, CDR2 YYNGEE. Trimming shortened V by 6 bases and J by 3 bases, and 15 bases separated the two germline ends. This CDR3 contains 14 residues. CDR3 in amino acids: CASNLGGKHTEAFF. CDR3 sequence (DNA): TGTGCCAGCAACCTTGGTGGGAAACACACTGAAGCTTTCTTT.

The chain joins TRBV6-1 to TRBJ1-2; D remains unclear. With 7 bases removed from V and 3 bases from J, the gap between germline ends came to 6 bases. The germline V gene has CDR1 MNHNS and CDR2 SASEGT. This CDR3 spans 11 amino acids. CDR3: CASIGDYGYTF. The CDR3, as DNA: TGTGCCAGCATAGGAGACTATGGCTACACCTTC.

The chain couples TRBV6-1 to TRBJ1-1, with unresolved D. Trimming pared 7 bases from V and 0 bases from J, leaving 9 bases between. The CDR3 consists of 13 residues. CDR1 is MNHNS, CDR2 SASEGT, per germline. The CDR3 loop is CASNVFMNTEAFF. CDR3 bases: TGTGCCAGCAATGTCTTCATGAACACTGAAGCTTTCTTT.

The CDR3 DNA follows: TGTGCCAGCAGCCGGGGGCCTCAGAACACTGAAGCTTTCTTT. Its protein is CASSRGPQNTEAFF. The V call is TRBV5-6, the J call TRBJ1-1, with D maybe TRBD1 (6 bases). The germline V gene encodes CDR1 SGHDT and CDR2 YYEEEE. V lost 4 bases and J lost 1, with 11 bases in between. This CDR3 is 14 amino acids long.

The V call is TRBV5-8, the J call TRBJ1-4, with D hard to call. Looked up from germline, CDR1 is SGHTS and CDR2 is YDEGEE. The V and J ends lost 2 bases and 1 base respectively, with 6 bases between them. The CDR3 spans 14 residues. As DNA, the CDR3 is TGTGCCAGCAGCTTACCAATAACTAATGAAAAACTGTTTTTT. Translated, it gives CASSLPITNEKLFF.

The J gene is TRBJ1-5, the V gene TRBV27, with TRBD1 as a possible D gene (5 bases). Germline values: CDR1 MNHEY, CDR2 SMNVEV (reference sequence). There are 15 residues in the CDR3. Trimming took 3 bases from V and 6 from J, leaving 15 bases between them. CDR3 in DNA: TGTGCCAGCAGTTTTTCCGGGCAGGGAGGTCAGCCCCAGCATTTT. This encodes CASSFSGQGGQPQHF.

The chain joins TRBV21-1 to TRBJ2-7. TRBV21-1 is a pseudogene. The CDR3 loop spans 13 amino acids. CDR3 bases: TGTGCCAGCAGCGGCTGGACCTCCTACGAGCAGTACTTC. Residues: CASSGWTSYEQYF.

The chain links TRBV5-6 to TRBJ2-7; 7 nucleotides match TRBD1. CDR3 length: 14 residues. Germline loops: CDR1 SGHDT, CDR2 YYEEEE. V lost 3 bases and J lost 0; bases outside the gene matches: 3. CDR3 protein: CASSWTGSSYEQYF. CDR3 coding DNA: TGTGCCAGCAGCTGGACAGGTAGCTCCTACGAGCAGTACTTC.

This rearrangement joins TRBV4-2 to TRBJ1-2; TRBD1 is a possible D gene (5 bases). The CDR3 spans 16 residues. V lost 3 bases, J lost 3 bases, and 17 bases lay in between. The germline gives CDR1 LGHNA, CDR2 YNFKEQ. CDR3 sequence: CASSHPALRGDYGYTF. In nucleotides, the CDR3 is TGTGCCAGCAGCCACCCGGCCCTAAGAGGGGACTATGGCTACACCTTC.